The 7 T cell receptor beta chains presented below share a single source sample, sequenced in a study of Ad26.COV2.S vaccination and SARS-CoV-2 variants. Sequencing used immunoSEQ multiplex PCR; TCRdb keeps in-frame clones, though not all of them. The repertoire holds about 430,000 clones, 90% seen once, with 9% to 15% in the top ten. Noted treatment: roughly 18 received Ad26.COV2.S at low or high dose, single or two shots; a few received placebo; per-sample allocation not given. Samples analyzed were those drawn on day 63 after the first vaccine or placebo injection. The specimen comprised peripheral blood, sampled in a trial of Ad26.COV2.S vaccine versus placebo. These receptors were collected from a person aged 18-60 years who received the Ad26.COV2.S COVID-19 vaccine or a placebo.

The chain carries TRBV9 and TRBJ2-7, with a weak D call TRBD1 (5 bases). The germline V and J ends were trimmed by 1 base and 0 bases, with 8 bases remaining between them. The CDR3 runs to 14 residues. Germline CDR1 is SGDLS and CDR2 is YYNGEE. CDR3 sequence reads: CASSVQGSSYEQYF. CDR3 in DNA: TGTGCCAGCAGCGTACAGGGAAGCTCCTACGAGCAGTACTTC.

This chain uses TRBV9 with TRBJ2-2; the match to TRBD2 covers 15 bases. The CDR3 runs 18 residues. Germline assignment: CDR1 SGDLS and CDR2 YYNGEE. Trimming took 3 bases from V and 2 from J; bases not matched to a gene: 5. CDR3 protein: CASSGTSGRARNTGELFF. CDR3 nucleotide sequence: TGTGCCAGCAGCGGGACTAGCGGGAGGGCCCGAAACACCGGGGAGCTGTTTTTT.

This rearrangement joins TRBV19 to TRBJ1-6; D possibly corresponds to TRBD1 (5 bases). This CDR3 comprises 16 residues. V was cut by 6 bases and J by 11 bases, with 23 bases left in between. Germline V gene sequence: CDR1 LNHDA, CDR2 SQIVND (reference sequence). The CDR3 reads CASRRQSQPRLAPLHF. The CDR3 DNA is TGTGCCAGTAGAAGACAGTCCCAACCCCGATTGGCACCCCTCCACTTT.

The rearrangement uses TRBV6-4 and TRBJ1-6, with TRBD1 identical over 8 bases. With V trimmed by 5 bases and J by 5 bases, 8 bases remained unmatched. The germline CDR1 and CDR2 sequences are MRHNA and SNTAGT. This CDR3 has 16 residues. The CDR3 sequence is CASSPGTGGDNSPLHF. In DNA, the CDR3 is TGTGCCAGCAGTCCAGGGACAGGTGGGGATAATTCACCCCTCCACTTT.

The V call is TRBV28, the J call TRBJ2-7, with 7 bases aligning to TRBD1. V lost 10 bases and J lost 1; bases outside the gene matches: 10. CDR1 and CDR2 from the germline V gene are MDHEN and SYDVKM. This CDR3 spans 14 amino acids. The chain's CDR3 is CATQRPGQSYEQYF. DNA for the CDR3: TGTGCCACCCAAAGGCCGGGACAGTCCTACGAGCAGTACTTC.

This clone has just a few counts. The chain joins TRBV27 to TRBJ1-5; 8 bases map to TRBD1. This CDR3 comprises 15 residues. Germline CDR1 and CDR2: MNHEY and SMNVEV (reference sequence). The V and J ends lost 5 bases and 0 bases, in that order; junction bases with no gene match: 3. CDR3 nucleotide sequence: TGTGCCAGCAGTAGACAGGGGATTAGCAATCAGCCCCAGCATTTT. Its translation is CASSRQGISNQPQHF.

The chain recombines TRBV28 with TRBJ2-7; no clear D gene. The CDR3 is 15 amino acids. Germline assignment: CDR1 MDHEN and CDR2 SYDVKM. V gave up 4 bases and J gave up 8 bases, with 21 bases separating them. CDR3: CASSSPEAQAQKQYF. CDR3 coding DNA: TGTGCCAGCAGTTCGCCCGAGGCCCAGGCCCAGAAGCAGTACTTC.